This T cell receptor beta chain comes out of a study of blood T cell repertoires in COVID-19. Overall study context: Samples representing acute and convalescent COVID-19 were sourced from the United States, Italy and Spain.

Clones were sequenced by immunoSEQ multiplex PCR, and TCRdb holds only the in-frame ones, with some missing. The sample holds hundreds of thousands of clones, roughly 87% seen once. The CDR3 runs to 15 residues. V dropped 1 base and J dropped 3; count of bases not matched to a gene: 5. Germline V CDR1 and CDR2: LGHDT, YNNKEL (reference sequence). Sequenced input: PBMCs or T cells enriched from blood (not recorded which). The chain couples TRBV3-1 (or the pseudogene TRBV3-2) to TRBJ1-2, with 7 nucleotides matching TRBD1. The sequence was collected from a woman in her twenties or thirties who had recovered from COVID-19. The CDR3 spells CASSQAHRGYYGYTF. The CDR3 DNA reads TGTGCCAGCAGCCAAGCCCACAGGGGTTACTATGGCTACACCTTC.